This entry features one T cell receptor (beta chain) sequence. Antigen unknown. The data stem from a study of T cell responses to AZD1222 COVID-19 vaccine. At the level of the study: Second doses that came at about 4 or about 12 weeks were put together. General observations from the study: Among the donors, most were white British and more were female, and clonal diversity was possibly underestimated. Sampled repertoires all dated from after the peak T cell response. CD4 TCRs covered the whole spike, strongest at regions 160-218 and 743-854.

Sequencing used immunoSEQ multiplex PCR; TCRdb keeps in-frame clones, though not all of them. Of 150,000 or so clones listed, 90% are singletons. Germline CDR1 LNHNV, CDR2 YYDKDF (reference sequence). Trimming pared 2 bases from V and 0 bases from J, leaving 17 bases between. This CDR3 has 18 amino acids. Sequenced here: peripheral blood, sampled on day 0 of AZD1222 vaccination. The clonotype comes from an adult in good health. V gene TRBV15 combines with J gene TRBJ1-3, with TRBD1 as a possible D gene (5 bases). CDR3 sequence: CATSRTRQLGLSGNTIYF. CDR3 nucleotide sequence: TGTGCCACCAGCAGAACGCGGCAATTGGGGCTCTCTGGAAACACCATATATTTT.